This T cell receptor (beta chain) stems from a study of OX40 agonist ivuxolimab in advanced cancers. Regarding the study in general: Ivuxolimab was an agonistic, fully human IgG2 monoclonal antibody directed against OX40 (CD134), a costimulatory receptor. Intravenous ivuxolimab was administered to patients every 2 weeks at six dose levels: 0.01, 0.1, 0.3, 1.5, 3 and 10 mg/kg. Of the roughly 52 dose-escalation patients, hepatocellular carcinoma was present in about 20, melanoma in around 15, renal cell carcinoma in 9 and head and neck cancer in 9. A male proportion of nearly 85% and a mean age of around 60 years, ranging from roughly 23 to 85, were recorded for the dose-escalation cohort. Prior anti-PD-1, anti-PD-L1 or anti-CTLA-4 therapy was permitted, and 40% to 50% of dose-escalation patients had received checkpoint inhibitors. Partial responses occurred in three dose-escalation patients: two with cutaneous melanoma and one with hepatocellular carcinoma. The purpose of peripheral TCRbeta sequencing was to test whether ivuxolimab changed TCR sequence diversity and led to clonal T-cell expansion. The paper reports the monotherapy dose-escalation portion (N of about 47 patients) of the phase I ivuxolimab trial.

On this clone itself: The target of this receptor is not known. No DNA is shown, since the ends of the CDR3 on it are uncertain; the CDR3 is the one TCRdb lists.

Genomic DNA was isolated from the sorted cells so that the TCRbeta CDR3 region could be sequenced. The immunoSEQ Assay was used for sequencing of TCRbeta CDR3 regions. TCRdb took over this immuneACCESS table, retaining in-frame rearrangements with V and J assigned. Such tables are incomplete; in checked studies, under half of the missing clones stem from an unresolved V gene, and the remainder is unexplained. For this sample there are roughly 70,000 clones; 75% to 85% appear just once. The top ten clones comprise 0.4% to 0.45% of the sample. The trial excluded patients who had a history of autoimmune disease or who were on systemic immunosuppression. Peripheral blood for TCR sequencing was drawn from every dose cohort at baseline, at cycle 4 day 1 and at cycle 7 day 1. The samples were drawn from a first-in-human, open-label, multicenter phase I dose-escalation trial of ivuxolimab. Adults with locally advanced or metastatic melanoma, renal cell carcinoma, hepatocellular carcinoma or head and neck squamous cell carcinoma were enrolled in the trial. Before TCR sequencing, CD4+ T cells and CD8+ T cells were sorted from peripheral blood as separate populations.

Study-level results and caveats: Which antigens the clonally expanded peripheral T cells were specific for was not determined. Low levels of normalized T-cell clonal expansion were also seen in some patients who did not respond. After ivuxolimab, CD8+ T cells had more expanded clones than CD4+ T cells on average. In partial responders in the 0.1-3.0 mg/kg groups, normalized peripheral clonal expansion was found to be among the lowest, especially among CD8+ T cells. Clonal expansion of both CD4+ and CD8+ blood T cells was observed from baseline to week 6 at doses 0.1 to 3.0 mg/kg.

CDR1 MDHEN and CDR2 SYDVKM are derived from the germline V gene. Reading from cysteine to phenylalanine, the CDR3 counts 12 amino acids. The TCR was taken from an adult with an advanced solid tumor such as melanoma, head and neck, liver or kidney cancer. The chain is assembled from TRBV28 and TRBJ1-1. This specimen consisted of CD4+ or CD8+ T cells sorted from blood, obtained in a trial of the OX40 agonist ivuxolimab. The CDR3 reads as follows: CASILDPAEAFF.